A single T cell receptor (beta chain) is shown here with its context. Its antigen is not identified. With 4 bases removed from V and 0 bases from J, the gap between germline ends came to 7 bases. The CDR3 is 13 amino acids. CDR1 is WSHSY and CDR2 is SAAADI in the germline V gene. This specimen belongs to a study of response to subunit inactivated influenza vaccine. Study-wide results and caveats: With each seasonal influenza vaccination, the authors suggested, few new T cells are recruited.

TCRdb ran MiXCR on the RT-PCR reads and lists one entry per CDR3 protein. The data contain roughly 780,000 distinct CDR3 sequences, about 18% of them singletons. The clonotype was recovered from a man aged 45 to 65 who received an inactivated influenza vaccine. The J gene is TRBJ2-7, the V gene TRBV10-2; D not certain. The input for sequencing was PBMCs from blood, taken more than 4 days after vaccination. CDR3 protein: CASSVASSYEQYF. Here the CDR3 DNA reads TGCGCCAGCAGTGTTGCGAGCTCCTACGAGCAGTACTTC.